The rows below give T cell receptor beta chains drawn from one sample of a study of blood T cell repertoires in COVID-19. The method was immunoSEQ multiplex PCR; TCRdb's version includes in-frame clones alone and lacks a portion of them. The sample shows fewer than 350,000 clones, around 85% of them seen only once. The material sequenced was PBMCs or T cells enriched from blood (not recorded which). These receptors originate from a woman in her 30s who had been exposed to COVID-19. Both conserved end residues are part of each CDR3. Fields, in order: D gene, J gene, V gene, CDR3 length, clone size, CDR3 protein, CDR3 DNA. The D gene is left open where the match is weak. Clone sizes are given selectively: once, few, many, or a class where the clone is expanded.

>TRBD2|TRBJ2-1|TRBV28|13|many
CASSLGTSGEQFF
TGTGCCAGCAGTTTAGGGACTAGTGGCGAGCAGTTCTTC
>NA|TRBJ1-5|TRBV7-2|16|NA
CASSLVSTDSNQPQHF
TGTGCCAGCAGCTTAGTTAGTACAGATAGCAATCAGCCCCAGCATTTT
>NA|TRBJ2-1|TRBV28|15|NA
CASSLPGVRYNEQFF
TGTGCCAGCAGTTTACCGGGGGTGAGGTACAATGAGCAGTTCTTC
>NA|TRBJ2-3|TRBV6-1|15|NA
CASSEGNSHTDTQYF
TGTGCCAGCAGTGAAGGGAACAGCCACACAGATACGCAGTATTTT
>NA|TRBJ2-1|TRBV6-5|13|NA
CASLSLADNEQFF
TGTGCCAGCTTATCCCTCGCGGACAATGAGCAGTTCTTC
>TRBD2|TRBJ2-5|TRBV3-1/TRBV3-2|17|once
CASSQGGSGGAGETQYF
TGTGCCAGCAGCCAAGGGGGCAGCGGGGGGGCCGGAGAGACCCAGTACTTC
>TRBD1|TRBJ2-7|TRBV29-1|13|NA
CSVMDRGSYEQYF
TGCAGCGTCATGGACAGGGGTAGCTACGAGCAGTACTTC
>TRBD1|TRBJ2-2|TRBV10-1|16|few
CASSAPTGATTGELFF
TGCGCCAGCAGTGCCCCTACAGGGGCCACCACCGGGGAGCTGTTTTTT
>TRBD2|TRBJ2-3|TRBV18|17|once
CASSPPRGGSDPDTQYF
TGTGCCAGCTCACCACCTCGGGGGGGTAGTGATCCGGATACGCAGTATTTT
>NA|TRBJ1-4|TRBV15|16|NA
CATSNPRRESNEKLFF
TGTGCCACCAGCAACCCACGGAGGGAATCCAATGAAAAACTGTTTTTT
>NA|TRBJ1-2|TRBV6-2/TRBV6-3|15|NA
CASSYSGFPPDGYTF
TGTGCCAGCAGTTACAGCGGCTTCCCACCGGATGGCTACACCTTC
>TRBD1|TRBJ1-6|TRBV7-9|16|NA
CASSPTGGSRNSPLHF
TGTGCCAGCAGCCCCACAGGGGGTAGTCGGAATTCACCCCTCCACTTT
>TRBD1|TRBJ1-1|TRBV12-3/TRBV12-4|13|NA
CASTLQGASEAFF
TGTGCCAGCACCCTCCAGGGGGCCTCTGAAGCTTTCTTT
>NA|TRBJ1-5|TRBV4-3|13|NA
CASSQGRDQPQHF
TGCGCCAGCAGCCAGGGGCGCGATCAGCCCCAGCATTTT
>TRBD1|TRBJ1-2|TRBV12-3/TRBV12-4|13|NA
CASSLNRGNGYTF
TGTGCCAGCAGTTTAAACAGGGGGAATGGCTACACCTTC
>NA|TRBJ2-7|TRBV7-9|14|NA
CASSLDLTATEQYF
TGTGCCAGCAGCTTAGACCTGACAGCTACCGAGCAGTACTTC
>TRBD2|TRBJ2-7|TRBV7-2|17|NA
CASSPERASGMAYEQYF
TGTGCCAGCAGCCCCGAGCGGGCTAGCGGGATGGCATACGAGCAGTACTTC
>NA|TRBJ2-5|TRBV7-9|13|NA
CASSPDSQETQYF
TGTGCCAGCAGCCCGGACAGCCAAGAGACCCAGTACTTC
>TRBD2|TRBJ2-5|TRBV5-5|15|NA
CASSLVSGGLETQYF
TGTGCCAGCAGCTTGGTTAGCGGGGGGTTAGAGACCCAGTACTTC
>NA|TRBJ1-2|TRBV11-1|13|NA
CASSPDGDYGYTF
TGTGCCAGCAGCCCCGACGGAGACTATGGCTACACCTTC